Following are 2 T cell receptor beta chains from one sample sequenced in a study of T cell repertoires in cytomegalovirus infection. MiXCR, run by TCRdb on the reads, gives a single entry per CDR3 protein. The data show hundreds of thousands of distinct CDR3 sequences, roughly a third seen once. Their antigens remain unidentified. The specimen comprised cultured PBMCs, sampled from culture after CMV antigen stimulation. The source is a human donor in good health (CMV status not recorded). Some clones in this sample may be carry-over from other donors' samples.

The J gene is TRBJ2-7, the V gene TRBV6-5; D might be TRBD1 (6 bases). The V gene's germline CDR1 is MNHEY and CDR2 SVGAGI. V was shortened by 7 bases and J by 3 bases, with 13 bases between the two germline ends. The CDR3 has 13 residues. The CDR3 DNA follows: TGTGCCAGCAAGGTAACAGGGAGCTACGAGCAGTACTTC. Translating it yields CASKVTGSYEQYF.

The chain uses TRBV7-2 and TRBJ2-5; possible D gene TRBD2, 7 bases. Germline CDR1 and CDR2: SGHTA and FQGNSA. The CDR3 runs to 14 residues. With 8 bases removed from V and 2 bases from J, the gap between germline ends came to 15 bases. The CDR3 bases are TGTGCCAGCGGCAAGGGGGGGCTACAAGAGACCCAGTACTTC. It specifies CASGKGGLQETQYF.